These T cell receptor beta chains were read from a single sample in a study of OX40 agonist ivuxolimab in advanced cancers. Generated by immunoSEQ multiplex PCR, the TCRdb table keeps only in-frame clones and is missing some. The sample shows tens of thousands of clones, approximately 90% of them seen only once. The starting material was CD4+ or CD8+ T cells sorted from blood, obtained in a trial of the OX40 agonist ivuxolimab. Source of these receptors: an adult with an advanced solid tumor such as melanoma, head and neck, liver or kidney cancer. The CDR3 runs from the conserved cysteine through the conserved F or W. The order of the fields is V gene, J gene, clone size, D gene, CDR3 DNA, CDR3 protein. A D gene is named only where the DNA matches it firmly. A clone size is listed for some rows: how often the clone was seen (once, few, many), or a class if it is expanded.

V: TRBV6-5; J: TRBJ2-2; size: NA; D: TRBD1; DNA: TGTGCCAGCAAGACAGGGGGTCACACCGGGGAGCTGTTTTTT; CDR3: CASKTGGHTGELFF
V: TRBV5-1; J: TRBJ1-1; size: few; D: NA; DNA: TGCGCCAGCAGCTCCCTACCTGTAAGCACTGAAGCTTTCTTT; CDR3: CASSSLPVSTEAFF
V: TRBV19; J: TRBJ2-5; size: NA; D: NA; DNA: TGTGCCAGTAGCCGACAAGGAGTGAGGGAGACCCAGTACTTC; CDR3: CASSRQGVRETQYF
V: TRBV6-6; J: TRBJ1-5; size: NA; D: NA; DNA: TGTGCCAGCAGTTACTCGGACAACAATCAGCCCCAGCATTTT; CDR3: CASSYSDNNQPQHF
V: TRBV5-1; J: TRBJ2-3; size: NA; D: TRBD2; DNA: TGCGCCAGCAGCTTGTCAACAACTAGCGGGAGGGATACAGATACGCAGTATTTT; CDR3: CASSLSTTSGRDTDTQYF
V: TRBV2; J: TRBJ2-4; size: NA; D: TRBD2; DNA: TGTGCCAGCAGTGAAAGGGTAGCGGGAGGGAACAAAAACATTCAGTACTTC; CDR3: CASSERVAGGNKNIQYF
V: TRBV7-2; J: TRBJ2-5; size: NA; D: NA; DNA: TGTGCCAGCAGCCCCCAGATCCAAGAGACCCAGTACTTC; CDR3: CASSPQIQETQYF
V: TRBV7-2; J: TRBJ2-6; size: NA; D: NA; DNA: TGTGCCAGCAGCCGGGACCGTGTTGGGGCTGGGGCCAACGTCCTGACTTTC; CDR3: CASSRDRVGAGANVLTF
V: TRBV7-3; J: TRBJ1-2; size: once; D: TRBD1; DNA: TGTGCCAGCAGCCCGGAGACAGGGGGTGCCTATGGCTACACCTTC; CDR3: CASSPETGGAYGYTF
V: TRBV18; J: TRBJ2-7; size: NA; D: TRBD1; DNA: TGTGCCAGCGCCAAAGGCCCCGGGACAGGGGGCAGGTACGAGCAGTACTTC; CDR3: CASAKGPGTGGRYEQYF
V: TRBV10-3; J: TRBJ2-1; size: NA; D: NA; DNA: TGTGCCATCAGTTTATCCGGTGAGACAAATGAGCAGTTCTTC; CDR3: CAISLSGETNEQFF
V: TRBV7-9; J: TRBJ2-5; size: few; D: NA; DNA: TGTGCCAGCAGCTCAACCTCCACAGGGGAGACCCAGTACTTC; CDR3: CASSSTSTGETQYF
V: TRBV18; J: TRBJ2-5; size: NA; D: NA; DNA: TGTGCCAGCTCACCACCGATTGGTCAAGAGACCCAGTACTTC; CDR3: CASSPPIGQETQYF
V: TRBV6-5; J: TRBJ2-7; size: NA; D: NA; DNA: TGTGCCAGCTCTTCAGGACACGGCTACGAGCAGTACTTC; CDR3: CASSSGHGYEQYF
V: TRBV7-2; J: TRBJ2-7; size: NA; D: TRBD2; DNA: TGTGCCAGCAGACGCACTAGCGGGGTTTACGAGCAGTACTTC; CDR3: CASRRTSGVYEQYF
V: TRBV2; J: TRBJ2-7; size: NA; D: NA; DNA: TGTGCCAGCAGTGAACGGTACTCCGAGCAGTACTTC; CDR3: CASSERYSEQYF
V: TRBV7-2; J: TRBJ2-7; size: once; D: NA; DNA: TGTGCCAGCAGCTTAGACCTCGAGCAGTACTTC; CDR3: CASSLDLEQYF
V: TRBV13; J: TRBJ2-7; size: NA; D: NA; DNA: TGTGCCAGCAGCCCTTGGACAGACTCCTACGAGCAGTACTTC; CDR3: CASSPWTDSYEQYF
V: TRBV2; J: TRBJ2-1; size: NA; D: TRBD1; DNA: TGTGCCAGCAGCTTCCGGACAGGTACAAATGAGCAGTTCTTC; CDR3: CASSFRTGTNEQFF
V: TRBV4-1; J: TRBJ1-1; size: NA; D: NA; DNA: TGCGCCAGCAGCCTGGACAGAAACACTGAAGCTTTCTTT; CDR3: CASSLDRNTEAFF
V: TRBV10-3; J: TRBJ1-5; size: NA; D: NA; DNA: TGTGCCATCAGTGAGTTACAGGGCAATCAGCCCCAGCATTTT; CDR3: CAISELQGNQPQHF
V: TRBV5-4; J: TRBJ1-2; size: NA; D: TRBD1; DNA: TGTGCCAGCAGCCGAGGGACAGTTAACTATGGCTACACCTTC; CDR3: CASSRGTVNYGYTF
V: TRBV10-2; J: TRBJ2-5; size: NA; D: NA; DNA: TGCGCCAGCGGGTCAGAGACCCAGTACTTC; CDR3: CASGSETQYF
V: TRBV6-6; J: TRBJ1-5; size: NA; D: NA; DNA: TGTGCCAGCAGTGACAATCAGCCCCAGCATTTT; CDR3: CASSDNQPQHF
V: TRBV5-1; J: TRBJ2-7; size: NA; D: TRBD2; DNA: TGCGCCAGCAGCTTAAGATTAGCGGGCCCAAGCTCCTACGAGCAGTACTTC; CDR3: CASSLRLAGPSSYEQYF
V: TRBV4-2; J: TRBJ1-1; size: NA; D: NA; DNA: TGTGCCAGCAGCCAAGATTGGGGGTCGGGGGTCACTGAAGCTTTCTTT; CDR3: CASSQDWGSGVTEAFF
V: TRBV10-1; J: TRBJ1-1; size: few; D: NA; DNA: TGCGCCAGCAGTGACTTAATCGAACCGGGGGAGAACACTGAAGCTTTCTTT; CDR3: CASSDLIEPGENTEAFF
V: TRBV7-2; J: TRBJ2-7; size: NA; D: TRBD1; DNA: TGTGCCAGCAGCCGGGGACAGGGGGCGACCTACGAGCAGTACTTC; CDR3: CASSRGQGATYEQYF
V: TRBV9; J: TRBJ2-2; size: NA; D: TRBD1; DNA: TGTGCCAGCAGCGTACCAAACGGGACAGCCAACCTTGGGGATGGGGAGCTGTTTTTT; CDR3: CASSVPNGTANLGDGELFF
V: TRBV2; J: TRBJ2-1; size: once; D: NA; DNA: TGTGCCAGCAGTGAGACGGTCAATGAGCAGTTCTTC; CDR3: CASSETVNEQFF
V: TRBV28; J: TRBJ2-7; size: NA; D: NA; DNA: TGTGCCAGCATGTCCCCCCCCGCCGGTTCCTACGAGCAGTACTTC; CDR3: CASMSPPAGSYEQYF
V: TRBV4-1; J: TRBJ2-7; size: NA; D: TRBD2; DNA: TGCGCCAGCAGCCAAGGACTAGCGGGAGCGGGGAGGAACTACGAGCAGTACTTC; CDR3: CASSQGLAGAGRNYEQYF
V: TRBV7-9; J: TRBJ2-7; size: NA; D: NA; DNA: TGTGCCAGCAGCTCTTCCGCCGGGGGGCGAGTTTCCGAGCAGTACTTC; CDR3: CASSSSAGGRVSEQYF
V: TRBV7-2; J: TRBJ1-2; size: NA; D: NA; DNA: TGTGCCAGCAGCGAGACAGGTTTCTATGGCTACACCTTC; CDR3: CASSETGFYGYTF
V: TRBV27; J: TRBJ2-1; size: NA; D: NA; DNA: TGTGCCAGCAGTTTAATACAGGGAATGGGAGGAGGTTGGAATGAGCAGTTCTTC; CDR3: CASSLIQGMGGGWNEQFF
V: TRBV7-6; J: TRBJ2-7; size: NA; D: NA; DNA: TGTGCCAGCAGCCCCAACGTCGGGGTTTCTGGCGAGCAGTACTTC; CDR3: CASSPNVGVSGEQYF
V: TRBV7-9; J: TRBJ2-3; size: once; D: NA; DNA: TGTGCCAGCAGCTTCCCGGGAGCTAGCACAGATACGCAGTATTTT; CDR3: CASSFPGASTDTQYF
V: TRBV19; J: TRBJ2-1; size: NA; D: TRBD2; DNA: TGTGCCAGTAGTCCCTGGACTAGCGGGAGGGCCAATGAGCAGTTCTTC; CDR3: CASSPWTSGRANEQFF
V: TRBV25-1; J: TRBJ1-6; size: NA; D: TRBD1; DNA: TGTGCCAGCACAAAGACAGGGAAAAGGGACTCACCCCTCCACTTT; CDR3: CASTKTGKRDSPLHF
V: TRBV10-2; J: TRBJ2-7; size: NA; D: TRBD1; DNA: TGCGCCAGCAGTGATTGGACAGGGTCGGACGAGCAGTACTTC; CDR3: CASSDWTGSDEQYF
V: TRBV19; J: TRBJ2-3; size: few; D: NA; DNA: TGTGCCAGCGGAGGCGGCCGGAGGGCACATACGCAGTATTTT; CDR3: CASGGGRRAHTQYF
V: TRBV7-9; J: TRBJ2-5; size: NA; D: TRBD1; DNA: TGTGCCAGCAGCTTGGGGACAGCTAAGGAGACCCAGTACTTC; CDR3: CASSLGTAKETQYF
V: TRBV15; J: TRBJ1-1; size: NA; D: NA; DNA: TGTGCCACCAGCACCAGAGTTCCCACTGAAGCTTTCTTT; CDR3: CATSTRVPTEAFF
V: TRBV7-9; J: TRBJ2-2; size: NA; D: NA; DNA: TGTGCCAGCAGCTTAACCCCCGTCCTCCCGGGGGAGCTGTTTTTT; CDR3: CASSLTPVLPGELFF
V: TRBV5-4; J: TRBJ2-3; size: NA; D: TRBD2; DNA: TGTGCCAGCAGCTTGGGTTTAGCGGGAGGGACGCAGTATTTT; CDR3: CASSLGLAGGTQYF
V: TRBV7-9; J: TRBJ2-1; size: NA; D: TRBD2; DNA: TGTGCCAGCAGCTTACCCCCCCGACTAGCGGGAGGGTTAAATAAGCAGTTCTTC; CDR3: CASSLPPRLAGGLNKQFF
V: TRBV28; J: TRBJ2-6; size: NA; D: NA; DNA: TGTGCCAGCAGTGGACGGGCTCCCTCTGGGGCCAACGTCCTGACTTTC; CDR3: CASSGRAPSGANVLTF
V: TRBV2; J: TRBJ2-1; size: NA; D: TRBD2; DNA: TGTGCCAGCAGTGAGTCCCAGCGGGAGAGTAATGAGCAGTTCTTC; CDR3: CASSESQRESNEQFF
V: TRBV6-1; J: TRBJ1-4; size: NA; D: NA; DNA: TGTGCCAGCAGTGAAGGGGGGTTTGGAAAACTGTTTTTT; CDR3: CASSEGGFGKLFF
V: TRBV28; J: TRBJ2-1; size: NA; D: TRBD2; DNA: TGTGCCAGCACCCTACCTAGCGGGATTCGCGCGGGTGAGCAGTTCTTC; CDR3: CASTLPSGIRAGEQFF
V: TRBV27; J: TRBJ2-3; size: NA; D: NA; DNA: TGTGCCAGCGGACTGGACGGAAGACTCACAGATACGCAGTATTTT; CDR3: CASGLDGRLTDTQYF
V: TRBV28; J: TRBJ2-1; size: NA; D: TRBD1; DNA: TGTGCCAGCAGTTTCAACAGGGGAAGCTCCTACAATGAGCAGTTCTTC; CDR3: CASSFNRGSSYNEQFF
V: TRBV6-5; J: TRBJ1-5; size: NA; D: NA; DNA: TGTGCCAGCAGTAGGGGGGCTTATCAGCCCCAGCATTTT; CDR3: CASSRGAYQPQHF
V: TRBV10-1; J: TRBJ2-7; size: NA; D: TRBD1; DNA: TGCGCCAGCAGCAAAGGACAGGGAGTTGACGAGCAGTACTTC; CDR3: CASSKGQGVDEQYF